This T cell receptor (beta chain) was documented in a study of blood T cell repertoires in COVID-19. Study information: Acute and convalescent COVID-19 samples came from the United States, Italy and Spain.

Participants came from about 24 US areas, aged roughly 18 to 90 years. The method was immunoSEQ multiplex PCR; TCRdb's version includes in-frame clones alone and lacks a portion of them. Among about 460,000 clones listed, about 88% were seen once. The clonotype comes from a woman aged 55-70 years who had recovered from COVID-19. Material: PBMCs or T cells enriched from blood (not recorded which).

The CDR3 is CASSSPGQGYNEQFF. CDR3 DNA sequence: TGTGCCAGCAGTTCTCCGGGACAGGGCTACAATGAGCAGTTCTTC. This chain joins TRBV6-6 and TRBJ2-1, with 9 positions matching TRBD1. This CDR3 comprises 15 residues. The germline gives CDR1 MNHNY, CDR2 SVGAGI (reference sequence). J was trimmed by 3 bases and V by 4 bases; bases with no gene match: 4.